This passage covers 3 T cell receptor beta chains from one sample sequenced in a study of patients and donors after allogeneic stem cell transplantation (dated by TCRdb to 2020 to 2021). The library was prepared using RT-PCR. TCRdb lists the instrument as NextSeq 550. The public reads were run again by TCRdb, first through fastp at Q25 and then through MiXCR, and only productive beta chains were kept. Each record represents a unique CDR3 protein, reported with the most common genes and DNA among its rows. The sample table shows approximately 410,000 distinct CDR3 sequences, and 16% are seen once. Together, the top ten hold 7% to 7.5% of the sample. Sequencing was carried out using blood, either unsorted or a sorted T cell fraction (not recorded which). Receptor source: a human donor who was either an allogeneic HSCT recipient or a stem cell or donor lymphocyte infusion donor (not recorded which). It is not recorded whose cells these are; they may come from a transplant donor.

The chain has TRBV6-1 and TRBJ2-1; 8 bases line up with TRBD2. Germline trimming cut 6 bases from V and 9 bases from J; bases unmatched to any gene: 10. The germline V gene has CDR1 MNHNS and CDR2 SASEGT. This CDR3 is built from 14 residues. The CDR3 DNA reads TGTGCCAGCAGCCGGGGGGGCCGGGGAGGTGAGCAGTTCTTC. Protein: CASSRGGRGGEQFF.

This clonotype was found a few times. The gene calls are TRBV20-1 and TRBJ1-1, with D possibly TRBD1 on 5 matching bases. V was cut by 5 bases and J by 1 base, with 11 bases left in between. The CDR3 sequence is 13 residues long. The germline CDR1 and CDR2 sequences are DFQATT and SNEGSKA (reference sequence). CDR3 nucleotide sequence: TGCAGTGCTTTGCGAACAGGGAACACTGAAGCTTTCTTT. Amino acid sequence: CSALRTGNTEAFF.

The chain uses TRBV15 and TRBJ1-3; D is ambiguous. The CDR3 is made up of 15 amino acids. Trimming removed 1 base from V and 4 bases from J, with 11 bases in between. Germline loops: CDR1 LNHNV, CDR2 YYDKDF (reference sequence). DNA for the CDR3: TGTGCCACCAGCAGAGCAGGACCTGGGGGAAACACCATATATTTT. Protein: CATSRAGPGGNTIYF.